The rows below give T cell receptor beta chains drawn from one sample of a study of blood T cell repertoires in COVID-19. TCRdb keeps only in-frame clones here, not all; method: immunoSEQ multiplex PCR. The sample consists of roughly 230,000 clones, 85% of them appearing once. Material: peripheral blood. These receptors were taken from a man aged 50 or older with COVID-19, enrolled during active disease. CDR3s include the opening cysteine and the closing phenylalanine or tryptophan. Fields, in order: clone size, V gene, D gene, J gene, CDR3 protein, CDR3 DNA. A D gene is named only where the DNA matches it firmly. Clone size is shown for a subset of rows, as once, few, many or a class of expanded clone.

NA	TRBV19	TRBD1	TRBJ2-5	CASAWTGGETQYF	TGTGCCAGTGCATGGACAGGGGGAGAGACCCAGTACTTC
NA	TRBV20-1	NA	TRBJ2-1	CSSHIYNEQFF	TGCAGTTCACATATATACAATGAGCAGTTCTTC
NA	TRBV7-2	TRBD1	TRBJ1-5	CASSPTGFNQPQHF	TGTGCCAGCAGCCCGACAGGGTTCAATCAGCCCCAGCATTTT
few	TRBV6-5	NA	TRBJ1-1	CASTDTVNTEAFF	TGTGCCAGCACCGACACAGTGAACACTGAAGCTTTCTTT
NA	TRBV7-3	NA	TRBJ1-2	CASSRAGQGIHGYTF	TGTGCCAGCAGCCGCGCTGGTCAGGGGATCCATGGCTACACCTTC
NA	TRBV18	TRBD1	TRBJ1-2	CASSPPGTATYGYTF	TGTGCCAGCTCACCCCCAGGGACAGCCACCTATGGCTACACCTTC
NA	TRBV3-1/TRBV3-2	TRBD1	TRBJ1-5	CASSLGTAYNQPQHF	TGTGCCAGCAGCCTCGGGACAGCATACAATCAGCCCCAGCATTTT
once	TRBV28	TRBD2	TRBJ2-3	CASSEDGGGAFDTQYF	TGTGCCAGCAGTGAGGACGGCGGGGGGGCCTTCGATACGCAGTATTTT
NA	TRBV7-9	NA	TRBJ1-4	CASSPNRGFAEKLFF	TGTGCCAGCAGCCCTAACCGGGGGTTTGCGGAAAAACTGTTTTTT
NA	TRBV20-1	NA	TRBJ2-3	CSATEQNRYTDTQYF	TGCAGTGCTACTGAACAAAACCGATACACAGATACGCAGTATTTT
NA	TRBV28	TRBD2	TRBJ2-7	CASSLAGALFYEQYF	TGTGCCAGCAGCCTAGCGGGGGCCTTGTTTTACGAGCAGTACTTC
NA	TRBV2	NA	TRBJ2-3	CASSEVLGPQGDTQYF	TGTGCCAGCAGTGAAGTGCTGGGTCCCCAGGGAGATACGCAGTATTTT
NA	TRBV12-3/TRBV12-4	NA	TRBJ1-2	CASRYTGYGYTF	TGTGCCAGCAGGTATACAGGGTATGGCTACACCTTC
NA	TRBV27	TRBD2	TRBJ2-3	CASNPGLAKDTQYF	TGTGCCAGCAATCCGGGACTAGCGAAAGATACGCAGTATTTT
NA	TRBV5-5	TRBD1	TRBJ1-4	CASSRTGPTNEKLFF	TGTGCCAGCAGCCGGACAGGGCCAACTAATGAAAAACTGTTTTTT
few	TRBV27	NA	TRBJ1-1	CASSLSVPKFSPRDTEAFF	TGTGCCAGCAGTTTATCAGTCCCAAAGTTTTCCCCGCGGGACACTGAAGCTTTCTTT
NA	TRBV24-1	TRBD1	TRBJ2-2	CATRQGTSNTGELFF	TGTGCCACCCGACAGGGGACATCGAACACCGGGGAGCTGTTTTTT
NA	TRBV10-3	TRBD1	TRBJ1-3	CAISEADRGSGNTIYF	TGTGCCATCAGTGAGGCGGACAGGGGTTCAGGAAACACCATATATTTT
NA	TRBV6-5	TRBD2	TRBJ2-1	CASSRGLAGWDEQFF	TGTGCCAGCAGTAGAGGACTAGCGGGTTGGGATGAGCAGTTCTTC
NA	TRBV7-8	NA	TRBJ1-4	CASSKNRATNEKLFF	TGTGCCAGCAGCAAGAACAGGGCAACTAATGAAAAACTGTTTTTT
NA	TRBV24-1	TRBD1	TRBJ1-2	CATSDHPKTGGLHYGYTF	TGTGCCACCAGTGATCACCCAAAAACAGGGGGCTTGCACTATGGCTACACCTTC
NA	TRBV28	TRBD2	TRBJ2-1	CASSPSLGAGGNEQFF	TGTGCCAGCAGTCCGAGCCTAGGAGCGGGGGGAAATGAGCAGTTCTTC
NA	TRBV4-2	NA	TRBJ2-7	CASSQGMPLAVEQYF	TGTGCCAGCAGCCAAGGGATGCCCCTGGCGGTCGAGCAGTACTTC
NA	TRBV19	TRBD1	TRBJ2-3	CASTGQGGMGTDTQYF	TGTGCCAGTACGGGACAGGGAGGTATGGGCACAGATACGCAGTATTTT
NA	TRBV7-2	TRBD2	TRBJ2-5	CASSLVPRTSGGQTQYF	TGTGCCAGCAGCTTAGTTCCTAGGACTAGCGGGGGACAGACCCAGTACTTC
NA	TRBV4-2	NA	TRBJ1-3	CASSQDSTPGNTIYF	TGTGCCAGCAGCCAAGACAGTACACCTGGAAACACCATATATTTT
NA	TRBV6-5	TRBD1	TRBJ1-2	CASRGQRVNYGYTF	TGTGCCAGCAGGGGACAGAGAGTCAACTATGGCTACACCTTC
NA	TRBV27	NA	TRBJ2-1	CASVRGRNFNEQFF	TGTGCCAGTGTCAGGGGACGGAACTTCAATGAGCAGTTCTTC
NA	TRBV11-1	TRBD1	TRBJ2-5	CASSSDRDAQYF	TGTGCCAGCAGCTCGGACAGGGATGCCCAGTACTTC
NA	TRBV12-3/TRBV12-4	TRBD1	TRBJ1-5	CASTTGGGQPQHF	TGTGCCAGCACGACAGGGGGCGGTCAGCCCCAGCATTTT
NA	TRBV6-1	NA	TRBJ2-7	CASTSADRSYEQYF	TGTGCCAGCACCTCGGCGGACAGATCCTACGAGCAGTACTTC
NA	TRBV6-1	TRBD2	TRBJ2-3	CASSETSGGPDTQYF	TGTGCCAGCAGTGAGACTAGCGGGGGGCCAGATACGCAGTATTTT
NA	TRBV19	TRBD2	TRBJ2-6	CASSIEASGGASGANVLTF	TGTGCCAGTAGTATAGAGGCTAGCGGGGGGGCCTCCGGGGCCAACGTCCTGACTTTC
NA	TRBV5-1	NA	TRBJ2-6	CASSPTGTLGSGANVLTF	TGCGCCAGCAGCCCCACCGGGACACTTGGTTCTGGGGCCAACGTCCTGACTTTC
NA	TRBV20-1	NA	TRBJ2-7	CSASGRGGEQYF	TGCAGTGCCAGTGGCAGGGGCGGAGAGCAGTACTTC
few	TRBV6-5	NA	TRBJ1-4	CASSYRSTSGVEKLFF	TGTGCCAGCAGTTACCGATCGACGTCGGGGGTTGAAAAACTGTTTTTT
NA	TRBV9	TRBD1	TRBJ2-4	CASSPGQGAYIQYF	TGTGCCAGCAGCCCTGGACAGGGGGCTTACATTCAGTACTTC
NA	TRBV5-1	NA	TRBJ1-1	CASSLRQASTEAFF	TGCGCCAGCAGCTTGCGGCAGGCTTCCACTGAAGCTTTCTTT
few	TRBV5-4	TRBD1	TRBJ1-2	CASSILQGAEYGYTF	TGTGCCAGCAGCATATTACAGGGGGCGGAGTATGGCTACACCTTC
NA	TRBV11-3	TRBD2	TRBJ2-1	CASSTARTSLANEQFF	TGTGCCAGCAGCACCGCGCGGACTAGCCTCGCAAATGAGCAGTTCTTC
NA	TRBV10-3	TRBD1	TRBJ2-5	CAISSPGRETGGVETQYF	TGTGCCATCAGCTCTCCAGGGCGTGAGACAGGGGGAGTAGAGACCCAGTACTTC
NA	TRBV7-9	TRBD1	TRBJ1-5	CASATGQGGQPQHF	TGTGCCAGCGCCACCGGACAGGGCGGACAGCCCCAGCATTTT
NA	TRBV27	NA	TRBJ1-3	CASSYRGGGNTIYF	TGTGCCAGCAGTTATCGGGGGGGTGGAAACACCATATATTTT
NA	TRBV11-3	NA	TRBJ2-2	CASSLDLGDTTGELFF	TGTGCCAGCAGCTTAGATCTAGGGGATACCACCGGGGAGCTGTTTTTT
NA	TRBV7-9	NA	TRBJ2-4	CASSSFPGTQNIQYF	TGTGCCAGCAGCTCCTTTCCCGGGACTCAAAACATTCAGTACTTC
many	TRBV5-1	NA	TRBJ1-2	CASSLSAENYGYTF	TGCGCCAGCAGCTTGTCTGCAGAAAACTATGGCTACACCTTC
NA	TRBV10-3	TRBD1	TRBJ2-2	CAMTTGVDTGELFF	TGTGCCATGACAACAGGGGTAGACACCGGGGAGCTGTTTTTT
few	TRBV27	NA	TRBJ2-1	CASSWSQGEQFF	TGTGCCAGCAGTTGGTCCCAGGGTGAGCAGTTCTTC
NA	TRBV3-1/TRBV3-2	NA	TRBJ1-5	CASSQPHQPQHF	TGTGCCAGCAGCCAACCTCATCAGCCCCAGCATTTT
NA	TRBV7-6	TRBD2	TRBJ2-5	CASSLGSSGVETQYF	TGTGCCAGCAGCTTAGGTTCTAGCGGGGTCGAGACCCAGTACTTC
NA	TRBV5-6	NA	TRBJ2-5	CASSLAAGSRETQYF	TGTGCCAGCAGCTTGGCGGCGGGCTCTCGGGAGACCCAGTACTTC
NA	TRBV20-1	NA	TRBJ2-3	CSARRDTQYF	TGCAGTGCTAGGAGAGATACGCAGTATTTT
once	TRBV5-1	NA	TRBJ1-1	CASSPGGQGDTEAFF	TGCGCCAGCAGCCCCGGGGGGCAGGGCGACACTGAAGCTTTCTTT
many	TRBV9	NA	TRBJ1-6	CASSTTPTRSPLHF	TGTGCCAGCAGCACAACCCCCACCCGCTCACCCCTCCACTTT
NA	TRBV6-2/TRBV6-3	TRBD2	TRBJ2-7	CASSYLAGVLLSYEQYF	TGTGCCAGCAGTTATCTAGCGGGGGTTCTCCTCTCCTACGAGCAGTACTTC
once	TRBV6-2/TRBV6-3	NA	TRBJ2-1	CASSYSGGAQAFF	TGTGCCAGCAGTTACTCTGGGGGGGCCCAGGCGTTCTTC
NA	TRBV5-1	TRBD2	TRBJ2-1	CASRAGDRLNEQFF	TGCGCCAGCAGAGCGGGGGACCGTCTCAATGAGCAGTTCTTC
NA	TRBV11-2	TRBD1	TRBJ2-7	CASSLGRKRTGGSYEQYF	TGTGCCAGCAGCTTAGGAAGGAAAAGGACAGGGGGATCCTACGAGCAGTACTTC
NA	TRBV18	TRBD1	TRBJ2-5	CASSPRGLDQETQYF	TGTGCCAGCTCACCAAGGGGGCTAGACCAAGAGACCCAGTACTTC
NA	TRBV4-1	TRBD2	TRBJ2-3	CASSQVPAAGVADTQYF	TGCGCCAGCAGCCAGGTCCCCGCAGCGGGGGTGGCAGATACGCAGTATTTT